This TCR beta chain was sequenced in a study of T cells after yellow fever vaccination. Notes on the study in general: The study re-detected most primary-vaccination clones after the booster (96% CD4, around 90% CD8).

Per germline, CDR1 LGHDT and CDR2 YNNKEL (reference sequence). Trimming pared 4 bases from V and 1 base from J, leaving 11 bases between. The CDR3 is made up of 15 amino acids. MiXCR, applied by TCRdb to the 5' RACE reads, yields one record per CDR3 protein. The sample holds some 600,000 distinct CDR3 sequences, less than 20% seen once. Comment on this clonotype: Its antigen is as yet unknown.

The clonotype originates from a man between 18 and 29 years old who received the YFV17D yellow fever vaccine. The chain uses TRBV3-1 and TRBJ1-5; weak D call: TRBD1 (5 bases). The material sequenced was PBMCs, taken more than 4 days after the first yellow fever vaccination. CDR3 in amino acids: CASSPTWGSNQPQHF. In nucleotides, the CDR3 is TGTGCCAGCAGCCCCACCTGGGGCAGCAATCAGCCCCAGCATTTT.